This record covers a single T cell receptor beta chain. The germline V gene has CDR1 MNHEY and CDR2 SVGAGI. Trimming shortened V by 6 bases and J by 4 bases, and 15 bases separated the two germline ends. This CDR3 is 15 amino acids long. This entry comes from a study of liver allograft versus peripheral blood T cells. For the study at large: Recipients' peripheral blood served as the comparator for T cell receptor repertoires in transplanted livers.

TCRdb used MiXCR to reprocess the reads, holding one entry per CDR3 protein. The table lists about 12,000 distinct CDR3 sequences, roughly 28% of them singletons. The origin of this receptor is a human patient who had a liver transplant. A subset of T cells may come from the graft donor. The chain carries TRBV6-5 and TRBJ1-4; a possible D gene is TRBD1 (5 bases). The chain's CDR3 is CASSGGALDNEKLFF. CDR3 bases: TGTGCCAGCAGCGGCGGGGCGCTGGATAATGAAAAACTGTTTTTT.